Listed here are 24 T cell receptor beta chains from one sample, sequenced in a study of PD-L1 blockade in urothelial cancer. TCRdb's table, derived via immunoSEQ multiplex PCR, lists solely in-frame clones and lacks some. The profile shows tens of thousands of clones, approximately 90% of them singletons. The sample here was PBMCs, taken around atezolizumab (anti-PD-L1) treatment. The origin of the receptors is a man in his 60s with urothelial cancer.

The chain employs TRBV29-1 and TRBJ1-3, with 8 bases that match TRBD1. The trim removed 5 bases at V and 0 bases at J, leaving 6 bases unmatched. In germline, CDR1 is SQVTM, CDR2 ANQGSEA. This CDR3 spans 15 amino acids. The CDR3 spells CSVRTGSLSGNTIYF. CDR3 DNA: TGCAGCGTTCGGACAGGGAGTCTCTCTGGAAACACCATATATTTT.

This clone turned up a few times. This chain connects TRBV7-9 to TRBJ2-5, with 9 bases that match TRBD1. The germline V gene encodes CDR1 SEHNR and CDR2 FQNEAQ (reference sequence). This CDR3 has 13 amino acids. V trimming: 6 bases; J trimming: 4 bases; junction bases outside the gene matches: 3. Written as DNA, the CDR3 is TGTGCCAGCAGTTGGGGACAGGGAGAGACCCAGTACTTC. As protein: CASSWGQGETQYF.

The chain has TRBV27 and TRBJ2-7; D not resolved. Trimming pared 6 bases from V and 7 bases from J, leaving 13 bases between. This CDR3 region has 12 residues. Germline CDR1 reads MNHEY; CDR2 reads SMNVEV (reference sequence). The CDR3 region is CASRNPGLEQYF. Here the CDR3 DNA reads TGTGCCAGCAGAAATCCGGGTTTGGAGCAGTACTTC.

V usage is TRBV10-3 and J usage is TRBJ1-1; 7 nucleotides align to TRBD1. The CDR3 consists of 12 residues. Germline-derived CDR1 and CDR2 are ENHRY and SYGVKD. After removal of 6 bases from V and 5 bases from J, the junction contained 3 bases not matched to a gene. Here the CDR3 reads CAIRAGGTEAFF. The CDR3 bases are TGTGCCATCAGGGCAGGGGGGACTGAAGCTTTCTTT.

This clone was picked up one time. This chain connects TRBV5-3 to TRBJ2-7, with TRBD2 as a possible D gene (6 bases). TRBV5-3 qualifies as an ORF whose function is uncertain. V was cut by 4 bases and J by 1 base, with 9 bases left in between. The CDR3 totals 13 residues. CDR3 in amino acids: CARSPGVSYEQYF. CDR3 sequence (DNA): TGTGCCAGAAGCCCGGGGGTATCCTACGAGCAGTACTTC.

V gene TRBV18 combines with J gene TRBJ2-5, with TRBD2 identical over 10 bases. The J segment lost 2 bases and the V segment lost 6 bases, leaving 9 bases of the junction unmatched. The CDR3 length is 16 residues. Per the germline V gene, CDR1 is KGHSH and CDR2 is LQKENI. CDR3 DNA sequence: TGTGCCAGCTCTCTACTCGGGACTAGCGCACAAGAGACCCAGTACTTC. Protein product: CASSLLGTSAQETQYF. Together with reference TRBV18 and TRBJ2-5, the CDR3 gives the full variable domain: NAGVMQNPRHLVRRRGQEARLRCSPMKGHSHVYWYRQLPEEGLKFMVYLQKENIIDESGMPKERFSAEFPKEGPSILRIQQVVRGDSAAYFCASSLLGTSAQETQYFGPGTRLLVL.

The genes are TRBV9 and TRBJ2-1, with 9 bases matching TRBD2. The CDR3 covers 16 residues. Germline CDR1 reads SGDLS; CDR2 reads YYNGEE. V was pared by 4 bases and J by 1 base, with 6 bases of the junction left unmatched. CDR3 sequence: CASSTLTSGSYNEQFF. The CDR3 DNA follows: TGTGCCAGCAGCACTCTCACTAGCGGGTCCTACAATGAGCAGTTCTTC.

This rearrangement joins TRBV2 to TRBJ1-5, with 7 bases fitting TRBD1. The CDR3 totals 15 residues. Germline V gene data show CDR1 as SNHLY and CDR2 as FYNNEI. Trimming at V came to 6 bases and at J to 7 bases, leaving 12 bases not matched to a gene. For the CDR3, the DNA is TGTGCCAGCAGACGAGGGGGCATGGGGTACCAGCCCCAGCATTTT. Protein: CASRRGGMGYQPQHF.

The chain recombines TRBV19 with TRBJ1-5; 8 bases fit TRBD1. V lost 7 bases, J lost 2 bases, and 10 bases stayed unmatched. The CDR3 spans 16 residues. Germline V gene sequence: CDR1 LNHDA, CDR2 SQIVND (reference sequence). DNA for the CDR3: TGTGCCAGTACCCCGGACAGGGTAAGAGGCAATCAGCCCCAGCATTTT. As protein: CASTPDRVRGNQPQHF.

The chain employs TRBV5-1 and TRBJ2-7; 9 bases map to TRBD1. Trimming took 4 bases from V and 4 from J; bases not matched to a gene: 12. The CDR3 extends over 16 amino acids. Germline CDR1 is SGHRS and CDR2 is YFSETQ. The CDR3 nucleotides read TGCGCCAGCAGCGTACCACCGGGACAGGGTGTGTACGAGCAGTACTTC. As protein: CASSVPPGQGVYEQYF.

V and J are TRBV6-1 and TRBJ2-7; TRBD1 matches 7 bases. The germline V gene encodes CDR1 MNHNS and CDR2 SASEGT. The CDR3 covers 13 residues. After removal of 7 bases from V and 1 base from J, the junction contained 4 bases not matched to a gene. The CDR3 loop reads CASTDRRSYEQYF. In DNA form, the CDR3 reads TGTGCCAGCACGGACAGGAGATCCTACGAGCAGTACTTC.

For the CDR3, the DNA is TGTGCCAGCAGCGCGGGGAACACTGAAGCTTTCTTT. Encoded protein: CASSAGNTEAFF. The V and J genes are TRBV9 and TRBJ1-1, with D uncertain. There are 12 residues in the CDR3. In germline, CDR1 is SGDLS, CDR2 YYNGEE. Trimming left V 3 bases short and J 1 base short, with 4 bases between.

This rearrangement joins TRBV5-6 to TRBJ1-2; maybe TRBD1 (5 bases). CDR1 is SGHDT, CDR2 YYEEEE, per germline. The CDR3 has 15 residues. With 4 bases removed from V and 4 bases from J, the gap between germline ends came to 17 bases. CDR3 protein: CASSPPPRGAYGYTF. CDR3 DNA sequence: TGTGCCAGCAGCCCCCCCCCTCGTGGGGCCTATGGCTACACCTTC.

The rearrangement joins TRBV5-6 to TRBJ2-3, with 7 bases fitting TRBD2. CDR1 is SGHDT, CDR2 YYEEEE, per germline. The CDR3 length is 16 residues. V lost 1 base, J lost 2 bases, and 7 bases stayed unmatched. CDR3 residues: CASSLQPAGLTDTQYF. For the CDR3, the DNA is TGTGCCAGCAGCTTGCAGCCAGCGGGGCTCACAGATACGCAGTATTTT.

The genes are TRBV9 and TRBJ2-5; 7 nucleotides agree with TRBD2. Per the germline V gene, CDR1 is SGDLS and CDR2 is YYNGEE. V lost 0 bases to trimming and J lost 7 bases; unmatched junction nucleotides: 6. The CDR3 consists of 14 residues. For the CDR3, the DNA is TGTGCCAGCAGCGTAGGGGAGCGGGGTAGGACCCAGTACTTC. Its translation: CASSVGERGRTQYF.

This chain uses TRBV2 with TRBJ2-2, with TRBD2 as a possible D gene (5 bases). In germline, CDR1 is SNHLY, CDR2 FYNNEI. The CDR3 has 14 residues. Trimming took 6 bases from V and 3 from J, leaving 11 bases between them. The CDR3 DNA is TGTGCCAGCAGGGTAGCCGGGGACACCGGGGAGCTGTTTTTT. Encoded protein: CASRVAGDTGELFF.

The chain joins TRBV10-1 to TRBJ1-2, with 8 bases matching TRBD1. The CDR3 spans 13 residues. Looked up from germline, CDR1 is WNHNN and CDR2 is SYGVQD (reference sequence). Trimming at V came to 6 bases and at J to 4 bases, leaving 4 bases not matched to a gene. The CDR3 DNA reads TGCGCCAGCAGCCCAGGGGGCGGCTATGGCTACACCTTC. This codes for CASSPGGGYGYTF.

The chain is built from TRBV2 and TRBJ1-1, with D hard to call. The CDR3 length is 13 residues. Germline V gene data show CDR1 as SNHLY and CDR2 as FYNNEI. V dropped 4 bases and J dropped 1 base, with 7 bases sitting between them. CDR3 sequence reads: CASSGEANTEAFF. CDR3 coding DNA: TGTGCCAGCAGTGGGGAGGCGAACACTGAAGCTTTCTTT.

This clone has only one observation. The rearrangement joins TRBV7-2 to TRBJ1-1; D remains ambiguous. Germline V lookup: CDR1 SGHTA, CDR2 FQGNSA. This CDR3 is built from 13 residues. Deletions cut 2 bases from V and 6 bases from J, with 10 bases between. CDR3 sequence: CASSLISGAEAFF. The CDR3 DNA reads as TGTGCCAGCAGCTTAATCAGCGGGGCTGAAGCTTTCTTT.

The chain employs TRBV30 and TRBJ2-6; 7 nucleotides match TRBD1. The CDR3 runs 19 residues. CDR1 is GTSNPN, CDR2 SVGIG, per germline (reference sequence). V gave up 2 bases and J gave up 3 bases; unmatched junction bases: 16. The CDR3 here is CAWSTPGQRREVGANVLTF. CDR3 bases: TGTGCCTGGAGTACCCCGGGACAGCGACGGGAAGTTGGGGCCAACGTCCTGACTTTC.

The rearrangement joins TRBV11-2 to TRBJ1-3; maybe TRBD1 (6 bases). V lost 7 bases and J 3 bases, leaving 13 bases between the germline ends. The germline V gene has CDR1 SGHAT and CDR2 FQNNGV. This CDR3 contains 14 residues. CDR3 bases: TGTGCCAGCACCGGGGGGGGCAGTGGAAACACCATATATTTT. Amino acids: CASTGGGSGNTIYF.

The chain joins TRBV19 to TRBJ1-4, with D perhaps matching TRBD1 (6 bases). CDR1 is LNHDA and CDR2 is SQIVND in the germline V gene (reference sequence). V dropped 3 bases and J dropped 6 bases, with 14 bases sitting between them. The CDR3 is 15 residues long. The CDR3 DNA reads TGTGCCAGTAGTATGACTCGACAGGCGGATGAAAAACTGTTTTTT. As protein: CASSMTRQADEKLFF.

The V gene is TRBV28, the J gene TRBJ2-5; TRBD2 agrees at 7 bases. V was clipped by 2 bases and J by 1 base; unmatched bases: 7. The germline CDR1 and CDR2 sequences are MDHEN and SYDVKM. CDR3 length: 16 residues. The chain's CDR3 is CASSLDNPGGQETQYF. In DNA form, the CDR3 reads TGTGCCAGCAGTTTAGATAATCCGGGGGGCCAAGAGACCCAGTACTTC.

The rearrangement links TRBV7-2 to TRBJ2-7, with D tentatively TRBD2 (5 bases). Germline CDR1 SGHTA, CDR2 FQGNSA. The germline V and J ends were trimmed by 0 bases and 0 bases, with 12 bases remaining between them. This CDR3 has 16 residues. CDR3 nucleotide sequence: TGTGCCAGCAGCTTAGCGTCAGCGGTCGACTCCTACGAGCAGTACTTC. Its translation: CASSLASAVDSYEQYF.